The 20 T cell receptor beta chains below come from one sample, sequenced in a study of T cells after yellow fever vaccination. TCRdb processed the 5' RACE reads anew with MiXCR; each CDR3 protein has one entry. This table holds around 250,000 distinct CDR3 sequences, about 5% found once. Source: CD4+ T cells sorted from PBMCs, taken on the day of the yellow fever booster vaccination. The receptors come from a man aged 18 to 29 who received the YFV17D yellow fever vaccine.

The chain uses TRBV9 and TRBJ1-1; D not certain. CDR1 and CDR2 (germline): SGDLS, YYNGEE. The length of the CDR3 is 13 residues. V lost 0 bases and J lost 3, with 6 bases in between. CDR3 region: CASSVDKYTEAFF. DNA for the CDR3: TGTGCCAGCAGCGTAGACAAGTACACTGAAGCTTTCTTT.

This clonotype was recorded at least ten times. This chain connects TRBV5-1 to TRBJ2-3; D is tentatively TRBD1 or TRBD2 (5 bases each). The CDR3 sequence is 15 residues long. V was trimmed by 4 bases and J by 0 bases, leaving 12 bases between them. Germline CDR1 reads SGHRS; CDR2 reads YFSETQ. This chain's CDR3 is CASSRTGPSTDTQYF. CDR3 bases: TGCGCCAGCAGCAGAACGGGACCTAGCACAGATACGCAGTATTTT.

V gene TRBV4-3 combines with J gene TRBJ1-6; 8 bases map to TRBD1. V was clipped by 1 base and J by 6 bases; unmatched bases: 8. The CDR3 is 17 residues long. Germline V gene data show CDR1 as LGHNA and CDR2 as YSLEER. CDR3 loop: CASSQGDGQGSNSPLHF. The CDR3 DNA reads as TGCGCCAGCAGCCAAGGTGACGGACAGGGTAGTAATTCACCCCTCCACTTT.

The chain carries TRBV3-1 and TRBJ1-1; no clear D gene. Per germline, CDR1 LGHDT and CDR2 YNNKEL (reference sequence). Trimming stripped 2 bases from V and 5 bases from J, with 9 bases between. CDR3 size: 13 residues. This CDR3 reads CASSQSVETEAFF. The CDR3 DNA is TGTGCCAGCAGCCAATCCGTGGAAACTGAAGCTTTCTTT. Filled out from reference TRBV3-1 and TRBJ1-1, the complete variable domain reads DTAVSQTPKYLVTQMGNDKSIKCEQNLGHDTMYWYKQDSKKFLKIMFSYNNKELIINETVPNRFSPKSPDKAHLNLHINSLELGDSAVYFCASSQSVETEAFFGQGTRLTVV.

This clonotype came up many times. The chain is built from TRBV12-3 or TRBV12-4 and TRBJ1-2; 7 nucleotides match TRBD1. The CDR3 is 13 amino acids. The ends lost 4 bases at V and 7 bases at J; junction bases unmatched: 6. The CDR3 loop is CASSWNRGSGYTF. Here the CDR3 DNA reads TGTGCCAGCAGTTGGAACAGGGGATCTGGCTACACCTTC.

This clonotype was found a few times. This rearrangement joins TRBV7-2 to TRBJ2-2; D is uncertain. The CDR3 has 13 residues. The V end was cut by 5 bases, the J end by 6 bases, with 10 bases between. Germline-derived CDR1 and CDR2 are SGHTA and FQGNSA. CDR3 DNA: TGTGCCAGCAGCCCATTTAGTTCCGGGGAGCTGTTTTTT. This gives the protein CASSPFSSGELFF.

This clonotype appeared a few times. The genes are TRBV6-5 and TRBJ1-1; D remains unclear. Germline V lookup: CDR1 MNHEY, CDR2 SVGAGI. Trimming left V 7 bases short and J 2 bases short, with 17 bases between. The CDR3 consists of 15 residues. The CDR3 nucleotides read TGTGCCAGCATTCATACTGGAGTTTCCAACACTGAAGCTTTCTTT. Protein product: CASIHTGVSNTEAFF.

The V and J genes are TRBV11-1 and TRBJ1-2, with TRBD1 as a possible D gene (6 bases). Trimming removed 5 bases from V and 3 bases from J, with 16 bases in between. The CDR3 contains 15 residues. Looked up from germline, CDR1 is SGHAT and CDR2 is FQDESV (reference sequence). The DNA for the CDR3 is TGTGCCAGCAGCCTCGCCACAGGGACGGACTATGGCTACACCTTC. As protein: CASSLATGTDYGYTF.

In its sample, this clonotype was seen a few times. The rearrangement uses TRBV12-3 or TRBV12-4 and TRBJ2-5; D might be TRBD1 or TRBD2, each matching 5 bases. The length of the CDR3 is 16 residues. The V gene lost 1 base and the J gene lost 4 bases, with 16 bases spanning the gap. The chain's CDR3 is CASSLELSRGPETQYF. CDR3 DNA: TGTGCCAGCAGTTTAGAGCTTTCGAGGGGCCCAGAGACCCAGTACTTC.

The CDR3 nucleotides read TGTGCCACCAGCCGGAGTCTCACAGGCCAGAGGGGTGAAAAACTGTTTTTT. Translated: CATSRSLTGQRGEKLFF. The chain joins TRBV15 to TRBJ1-4, with D possibly matching TRBD1 (5 bases). The CDR3 runs to 17 residues. Germline assignment: CDR1 LNHNV and CDR2 YYDKDF (reference sequence). Trimming shortened V by 5 bases and J by 7 bases, and 23 bases separated the two germline ends.

This clonotype was picked up many times. In DNA, the CDR3 is TGCGCCAGCAGCTCTCGACTTAGCGGGGGGGTTACAGATACGCAGTATTTT. This encodes CASSSRLSGGVTDTQYF. The chain carries TRBV5-1 and TRBJ2-3, with 11 bases identical to TRBD2. The CDR3 loop spans 17 amino acids. CDR1 and CDR2 from the germline V gene are SGHRS and YFSETQ. The junction had 9 bases not matched to a gene; V was cut back by 3 bases and J by 3 bases. Drawing the rest from reference TRBV5-1 and TRBJ2-3, the complete variable domain is KAGVTQTPRYLIKTRGQQVTLSCSPISGHRSVSWYQQTPGQGLQFLFEYFSETQRNKGNFPGRFSGRQFSNSRSEMNVSTLELGDSALYLCASSSRLSGGVTDTQYFGPGTRLTVL.

This clonotype has a count of ten or more. This chain uses TRBV20-1 with TRBJ2-1, with 9 bases matching TRBD2. This CDR3 contains 15 residues. The germline CDR1 and CDR2 sequences are DFQATT and SNEGSKA (reference sequence). V trimming: 0 bases; J trimming: 10 bases; junction bases outside the gene matches: 10. In DNA, the CDR3 is TGCAGTGCTAGAGAACCTTCTAGCGGGACAGTGGAGCAGTTCTTC. Its protein product is CSAREPSSGTVEQFF.

This clonotype has a handful of counts. The chain recombines TRBV3-1 with TRBJ1-2; possible D gene TRBD1, 6 bases. Germline CDR1 and CDR2: LGHDT and YNNKEL (reference sequence). Trimming stripped 7 bases from V and 8 bases from J, with 17 bases between. This CDR3 has 13 amino acids. CDR3 amino acids: CASTVRGARGYTF. Here the CDR3 DNA reads TGTGCCAGCACCGTTCGGGGGGCGCGAGGCTACACCTTC.

A few counts support this clonotype. The CDR3 is CSVRYRDRGYTF. In nucleotides, the CDR3 is TGCAGCGTTCGTTACAGGGACAGGGGCTACACCTTC. V and J are TRBV29-1 and TRBJ1-2; 8 bases line up with TRBD1. The germline V gene has CDR1 SQVTM and CDR2 ANQGSEA. The trim removed 5 bases at V and 8 bases at J, leaving 7 bases unmatched. The CDR3 is 12 residues long. Complete variable domain (other parts from reference TRBV29-1 and TRBJ1-2): SAVISQKPSRDICQRGTSLTIQCQVDSQVTMMFWYRQQPGQSLTLIATANQGSEATYESGFVIDKFPISRPNLTFSTLTVSNMSPEDSSIYLCSVRYRDRGYTFGSGTRLTVV.

This clonotype was observed a handful of times. This rearrangement joins TRBV25-1 to TRBJ1-6; 9 bases line up with TRBD1. In germline, CDR1 is MGHDK, CDR2 SYGVNS. This CDR3 is 16 amino acids long. J gave up 7 bases and V 6 bases, and 10 bases lay outside the gene matches. The chain's CDR3 is CASRGQGFAGNSPLHF. Written as DNA, the CDR3 is TGTGCCAGCAGAGGACAGGGGTTTGCGGGGAATTCACCCCTCCACTTT.

This clonotype was picked up many times. The chain carries TRBV7-9 and TRBJ2-5; 10 bases map to TRBD2. Germline trimming cut 3 bases from V and 5 bases from J; bases unmatched to any gene: 6. CDR1 SEHNR and CDR2 FQNEAQ come from the germline V gene (reference sequence). The CDR3 length is 15 residues. The chain's CDR3 is CASSLATTSGETQYF. The DNA for the CDR3 is TGTGCCAGCAGCTTGGCCACGACTAGCGGGGAGACCCAGTACTTC.

This clonotype was counted ten times or more. The chain employs TRBV7-2 and TRBJ1-2, with D possibly TRBD1 on 5 matching bases. Deletions cut 4 bases from V and 8 bases from J, with 14 bases between. Germline V gene sequence: CDR1 SGHTA, CDR2 FQGNSA. This CDR3 is 13 amino acids long. CDR3 sequence reads: CASSYQGSGGYTF. The CDR3 DNA reads as TGTGCCAGCAGCTACCAGGGTTCTGGCGGCTACACCTTC. Looking up the rest from reference TRBV7-2 and TRBJ1-2 gives the full variable domain: GAGVSQSPSNKVTEKGKDVELRCDPISGHTALYWYRQSLGQGLEFLIYFQGNSAPDKSGLPSDRFSAERTGGSVSTLTIQRTQQEDSAVYLCASSYQGSGGYTFGSGTRLTVV.

There are a few counts of this clonotype. The chain recombines TRBV6-1 with TRBJ1-2, with 10 bases identical to TRBD1. In germline, CDR1 is MNHNS, CDR2 SASEGT. The CDR3 covers 15 residues. The J segment lost 2 bases and the V segment lost 6 bases, leaving 6 bases of the junction unmatched. CDR3 amino acids: CASSPGQGGNYGYTF. CDR3 nucleotide sequence: TGTGCCAGCAGCCCCGGACAGGGGGGCAACTATGGCTACACCTTC.

The V gene is TRBV2, the J gene TRBJ1-5; D remains unclear. V was clipped by 5 bases and J by 4 bases, with 15 bases between them. Germline V gene sequence: CDR1 SNHLY, CDR2 FYNNEI. There are 15 residues in the CDR3. The DNA of the CDR3 is TGTGCCAGCAGTTACCCTGCCCGTCTTAATCAGCCCCAGCATTTT. Protein: CASSYPARLNQPQHF.

This clonotype was seen more than once but under ten times. This chain uses TRBV29-1 with TRBJ1-2; TRBD1 matches at 8 bases. This CDR3 spans 15 amino acids. Germline V gene lookup returns CDR1 SQVTM and CDR2 ANQGSEA. The V gene end was trimmed by 6 bases and the J gene end by 4 bases; junction bases not matched to a gene: 13. CDR3 nucleotide sequence: TGCAGCGTACTCATAGGACAGGGAATTATCTATGGCTACACCTTC. Protein: CSVLIGQGIIYGYTF.